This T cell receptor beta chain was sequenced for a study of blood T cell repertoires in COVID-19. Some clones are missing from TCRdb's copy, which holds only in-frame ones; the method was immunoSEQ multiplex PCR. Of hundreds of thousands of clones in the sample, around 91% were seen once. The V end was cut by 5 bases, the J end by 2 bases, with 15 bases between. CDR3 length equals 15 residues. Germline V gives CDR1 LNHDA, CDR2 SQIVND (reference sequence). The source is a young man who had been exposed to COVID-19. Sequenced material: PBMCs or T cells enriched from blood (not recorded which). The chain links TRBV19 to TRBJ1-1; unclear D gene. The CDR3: CASSLRKGGNTEAFF. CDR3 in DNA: TGTGCCAGTAGTCTTAGGAAGGGAGGAAACACTGAAGCTTTCTTT.